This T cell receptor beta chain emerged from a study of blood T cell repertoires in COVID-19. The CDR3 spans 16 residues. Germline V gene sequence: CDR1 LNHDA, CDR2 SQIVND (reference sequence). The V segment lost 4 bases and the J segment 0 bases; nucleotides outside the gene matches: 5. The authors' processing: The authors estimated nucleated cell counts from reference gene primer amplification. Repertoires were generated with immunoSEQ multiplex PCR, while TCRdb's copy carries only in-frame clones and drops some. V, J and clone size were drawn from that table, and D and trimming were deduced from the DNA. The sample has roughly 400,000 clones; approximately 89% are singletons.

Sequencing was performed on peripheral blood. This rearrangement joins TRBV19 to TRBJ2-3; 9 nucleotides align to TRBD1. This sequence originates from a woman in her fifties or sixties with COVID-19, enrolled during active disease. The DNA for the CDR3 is TGTGCCAGTAGTACCGCGGACAGGGGAAGCACAGATACGCAGTATTTT. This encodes CASSTADRGSTDTQYF.